This entry concerns a single TCR beta chain. The PCR was carried out with 60 Vbeta primers and 13 Jbeta primers. The protocol was immunoSEQ multiplex PCR, while the TCRdb copy is restricted to in-frame clones and leaves out a portion. The sample includes over 110,000 clones, 82% of them seen just once. The data are from a study of cytomegalovirus exposure and HLA in healthy donors. The V and J ends lost 7 bases and 4 bases respectively, with 11 bases between them. The CDR3 contains 12 residues. CDR1 and CDR2 (germline): MNHEY, SMNVEV (reference sequence). The receptor was isolated from a male donor in good health and CMV-seronegative. The chain has TRBV27 and TRBJ2-7; D gene unclear. The sample taken for sequencing was PBMCs. The CDR3 reads CASMGSLYEQYF. The CDR3 DNA is TGTGCCAGCATGGGCTCCTTGTACGAGCAGTACTTC.